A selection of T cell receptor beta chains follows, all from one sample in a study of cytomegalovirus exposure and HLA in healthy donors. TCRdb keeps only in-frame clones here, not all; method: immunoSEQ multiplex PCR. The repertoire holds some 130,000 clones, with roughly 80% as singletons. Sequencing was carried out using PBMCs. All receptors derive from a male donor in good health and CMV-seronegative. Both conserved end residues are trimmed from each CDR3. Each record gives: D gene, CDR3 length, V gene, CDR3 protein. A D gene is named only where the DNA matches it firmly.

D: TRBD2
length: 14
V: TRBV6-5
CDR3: ASSWSSGSSYNEQF

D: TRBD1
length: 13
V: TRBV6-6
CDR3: ASIRGQQYNSPLH

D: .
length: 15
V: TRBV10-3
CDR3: AISESGVRLSGNTIY

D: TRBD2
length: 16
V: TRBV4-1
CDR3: ASSPGLAGVGSYNEQF

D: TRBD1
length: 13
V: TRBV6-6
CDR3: ASRYRDRESDTQY

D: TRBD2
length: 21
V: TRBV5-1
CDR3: ASSLERSQGLKLAGGSYNEQF

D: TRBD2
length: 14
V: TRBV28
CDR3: ASRGLPGTSGYEQY

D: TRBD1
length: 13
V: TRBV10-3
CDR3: AISEDRGRGTEAF

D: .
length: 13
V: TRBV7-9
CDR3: ASTGEKDNTGELF

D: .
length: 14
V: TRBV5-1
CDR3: ASSLGDSTYQETQY

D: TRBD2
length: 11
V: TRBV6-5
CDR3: ASRAGGLSWQF

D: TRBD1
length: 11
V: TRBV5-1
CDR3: ASSGDSVYEQY

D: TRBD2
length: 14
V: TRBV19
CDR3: ASSTSGTSGTYTQY

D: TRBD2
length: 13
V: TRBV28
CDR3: ASNRSGGTTDTQY

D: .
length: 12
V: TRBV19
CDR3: ASEGRLAKNIQY

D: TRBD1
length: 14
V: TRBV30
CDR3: AWSATDRDFGYGYT

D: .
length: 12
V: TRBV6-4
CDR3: ASSVDSLAGPQH

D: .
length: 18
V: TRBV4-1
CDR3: ASSQGVTDKDHLYTYEQY

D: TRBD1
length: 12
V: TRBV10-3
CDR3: AISEPTGASPLH

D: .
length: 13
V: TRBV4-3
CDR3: ASSQGRDHNSPLH

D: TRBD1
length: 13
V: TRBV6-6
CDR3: ASSYPETGETEAF

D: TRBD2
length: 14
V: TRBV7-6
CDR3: ASSQFAGEGADTQY

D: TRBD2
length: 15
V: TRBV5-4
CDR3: ASSLGPSGRRTGELF

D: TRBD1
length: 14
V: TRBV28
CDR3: ASSSDEQGAGETQY

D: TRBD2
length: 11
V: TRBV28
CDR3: ATGLAGRNEQF

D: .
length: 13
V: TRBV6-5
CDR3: ASSSLFRQGEGYT

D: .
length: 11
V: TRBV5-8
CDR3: ASSTRGQGGYT

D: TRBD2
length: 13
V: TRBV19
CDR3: ASTPRPAGTYEQY

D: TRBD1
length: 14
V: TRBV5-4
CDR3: ASSLGTGGFQDGYT

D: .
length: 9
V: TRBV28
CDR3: ASSSGTRKY

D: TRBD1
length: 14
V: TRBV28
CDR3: ASSRTGTSSYNEQF